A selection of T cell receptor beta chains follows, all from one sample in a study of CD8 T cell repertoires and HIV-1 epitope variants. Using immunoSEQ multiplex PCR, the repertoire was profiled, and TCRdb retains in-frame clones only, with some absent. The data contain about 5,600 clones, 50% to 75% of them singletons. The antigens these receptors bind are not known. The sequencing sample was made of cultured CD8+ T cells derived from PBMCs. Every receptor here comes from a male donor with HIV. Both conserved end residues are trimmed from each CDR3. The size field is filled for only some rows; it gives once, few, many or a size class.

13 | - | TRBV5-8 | ASSLGDSDSYEQY
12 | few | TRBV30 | AWSVGQGNQPQH
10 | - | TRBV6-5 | ASSPSGNVLT
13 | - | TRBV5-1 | ASSLTSFKSGELF
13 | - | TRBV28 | ASSLPQSMNTEAF
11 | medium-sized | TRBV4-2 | ASSQTGVNEQY
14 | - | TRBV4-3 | ASSQEWGQGNQPQH
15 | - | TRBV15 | ATSRDRTESFYNEQF
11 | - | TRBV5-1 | ASIGDLGSGYT
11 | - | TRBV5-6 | ASSLTGTDTQY
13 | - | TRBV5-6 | ASSSAGIDQETQY
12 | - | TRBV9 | ASSSGGTGETQY
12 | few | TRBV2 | ASSEGGEGYEQY
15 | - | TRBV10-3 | AISESGLASSYNEQF
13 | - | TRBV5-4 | ASSLEGGRGNGYT
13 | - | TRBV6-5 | ASIEGGAANTEAF
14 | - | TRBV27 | ASSLSGGPLNSPLH
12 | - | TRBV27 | ASSASGGTDTQY
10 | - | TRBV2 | ASSQKGLGLF
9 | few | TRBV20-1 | SAYLNTEAF